Below, one TCR beta chain is given with its context. Its antigen is currently unknown. This table comes from immunoSEQ multiplex PCR, and its TCRdb copy is limited to in-frame clones, with some not included. The sample carries about 450,000 clones, roughly 89% recorded once. This sample was included in a study of Ad26.COV2.S vaccination and SARS-CoV-2 variants. Study details: Intramuscular Ad26.COV2.S doses were given once or twice, 56 days apart. Study-level findings and limits: Placebo and vaccine recipients had non-spike TCR breadth that was similar.

Germline CDR1 is MNHEY and CDR2 is SVGAGI. CDR3 size: 13 residues. Trimming left V 6 bases short and J 8 bases short, with 14 bases between. Treatment given: around 19 received Ad26.COV2.S at low or high dose, single or two shots; 5 received placebo; per-sample allocation not given. Material that was analyzed had been drawn on day 63 after the first vaccine or placebo injection. The clonotype comes from a person aged 18-60 years who received the Ad26.COV2.S COVID-19 vaccine or a placebo. The sample consisted of peripheral blood, taken in a trial of Ad26.COV2.S vaccine versus placebo. The chain uses TRBV6-5 and TRBJ1-5; TRBD1 is a possible D gene (6 bases). The CDR3 spells CASSKQGSEPQHF. In DNA, the CDR3 is TGTGCCAGCAGCAAACAGGGTTCCGAGCCCCAGCATTTT.